This record covers a single T cell receptor beta chain. What it binds is unknown. Germline V gene sequence: CDR1 MNHNS, CDR2 SASEGT. Deletions cut 6 bases from V and 8 bases from J, with 17 bases between. The CDR3 spans 14 residues. This record belongs to a study of graft-versus-host responses after intestinal transplantation. Regarding the study as a whole: Ileal or blood samples showed some GvH clones first, and such clones were also found in recipient marrow. Subjects displaying graft-donor T cell macrochimerism possessed elevated graft-versus-host to host-versus-graft clonal ratios inside allografts.

Some clones are missing from TCRdb's copy, which holds only in-frame ones; the method was immunoSEQ multiplex PCR. The table has around 55,000 clones, roughly 90% seen once. The chain couples TRBV6-1 to TRBJ2-1; D is uncertain. The receptor comes from a human donor who was the organ donor for an intestinal transplant. Sequenced material: unstimulated CD4+ T cells sorted from spleen or lymph node cells, taken before transplant. As DNA, the CDR3 is TGTGCCAGCAGGGCCTACCTAGAAGTCGATGAGCAGTTCTTC. Its translation is CASRAYLEVDEQFF.